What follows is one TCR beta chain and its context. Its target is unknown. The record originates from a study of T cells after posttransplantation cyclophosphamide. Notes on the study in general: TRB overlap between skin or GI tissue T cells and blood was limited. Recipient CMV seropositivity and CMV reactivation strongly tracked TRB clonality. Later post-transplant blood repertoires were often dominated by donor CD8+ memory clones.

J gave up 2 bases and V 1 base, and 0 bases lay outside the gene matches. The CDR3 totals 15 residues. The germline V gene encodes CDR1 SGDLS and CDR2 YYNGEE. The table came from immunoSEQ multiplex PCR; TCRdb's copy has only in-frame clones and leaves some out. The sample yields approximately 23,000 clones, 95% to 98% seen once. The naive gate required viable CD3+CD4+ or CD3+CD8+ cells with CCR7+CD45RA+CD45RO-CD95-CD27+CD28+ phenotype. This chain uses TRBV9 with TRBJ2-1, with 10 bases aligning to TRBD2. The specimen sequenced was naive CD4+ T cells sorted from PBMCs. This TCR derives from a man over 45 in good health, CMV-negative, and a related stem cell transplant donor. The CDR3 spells CASSVLAGAYNEQFF. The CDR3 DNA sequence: TGTGCCAGCAGCGTACTAGCGGGGGCCTACAATGAGCAGTTCTTC.